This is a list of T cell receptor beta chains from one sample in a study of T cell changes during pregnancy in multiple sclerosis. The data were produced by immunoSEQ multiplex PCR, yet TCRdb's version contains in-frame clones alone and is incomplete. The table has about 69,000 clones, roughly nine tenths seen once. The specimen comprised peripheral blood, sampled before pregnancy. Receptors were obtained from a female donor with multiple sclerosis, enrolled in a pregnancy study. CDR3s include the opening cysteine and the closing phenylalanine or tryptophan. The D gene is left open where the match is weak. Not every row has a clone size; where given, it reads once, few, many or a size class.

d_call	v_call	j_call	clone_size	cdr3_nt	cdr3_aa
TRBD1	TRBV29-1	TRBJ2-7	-	TGCAGCGTTGGGGACAGGGGTGCTGCCGAGCAGTACTTC	CSVGDRGAAEQYF
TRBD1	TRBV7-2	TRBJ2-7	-	TGTGCCAGCAGCCGTCTGGGGACAGCATACGAGCAGTACTTC	CASSRLGTAYEQYF
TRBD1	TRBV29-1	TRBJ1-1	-	TGCAGCGCCCGGACAGGAAACACTGAAGCTTTCTTT	CSARTGNTEAFF
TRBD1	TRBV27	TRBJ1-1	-	TGTGCCAGCAGCTCAGACGCACGACGAACAGGGGCAGCGGGGGTTGAAGCTTTCTTT	CASSSDARRTGAAGVEAFF
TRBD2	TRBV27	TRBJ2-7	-	TGTGCCAGCAGTAAAAGACTAGCGGAACTTAAGGAGCAGTACTTC	CASSKRLAELKEQYF
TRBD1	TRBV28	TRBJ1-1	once	TGTGCCAGCAGTCTGGGGACAGGCCAAGCTTTCTTT	CASSLGTGQAFF
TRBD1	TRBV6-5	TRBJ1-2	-	TGTGCCAGCAGCCCCGGGACAGGTCGCACCTACACCTTC	CASSPGTGRTYTF
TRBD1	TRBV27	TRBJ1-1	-	TGTGCCAGCGTAAACCGGGGGCAGGGGGATTTAGCTTTCTTT	CASVNRGQGDLAFF
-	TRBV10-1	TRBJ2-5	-	TGCGCCAGCAGTGAAGGCGGGGTGCCCGGAGAGACCCAGTACTTC	CASSEGGVPGETQYF
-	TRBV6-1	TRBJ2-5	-	TGTGCCAGCAGTGAAGAGGTGGGAGAGGACCCGAAGACCCAGTACTTC	CASSEEVGEDPKTQYF
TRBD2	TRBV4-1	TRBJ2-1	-	TGCGCCAGCAGCCAAGACCCCCCCCTAGCGGGGCCCTTTAATGAGCAGTTCTTC	CASSQDPPLAGPFNEQFF
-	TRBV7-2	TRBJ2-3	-	TGTGCCAGCAGCGACCACGTCCTAGAGGCAGATACGCAGTATTTT	CASSDHVLEADTQYF
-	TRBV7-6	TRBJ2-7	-	TGTGCCAGCAGCCCATTTACAGGAGAGCAGTACTTC	CASSPFTGEQYF
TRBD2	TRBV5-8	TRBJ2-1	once	TGTGCCAGCAGCTTGGCAGCGGGGGACTACAATGAGCAGTTCTTC	CASSLAAGDYNEQFF
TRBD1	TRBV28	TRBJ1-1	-	TGTGCCAGCAGAAAGGACAGGGGGTGGACTGAAGCTTTCTTT	CASRKDRGWTEAFF
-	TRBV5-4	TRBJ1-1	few	TGTGCCAGCAGCTCGGACACTGAAGCTTTCTTT	CASSSDTEAFF
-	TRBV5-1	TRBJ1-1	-	TGCGCCAGCAGCGAGGAAGGGGGGAACACTGAAGCTTTCTTT	CASSEEGGNTEAFF
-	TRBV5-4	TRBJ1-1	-	TGTGCCAGCAGCTATGACAGGCTCCTTGCTGAAGCTTTCTTT	CASSYDRLLAEAFF
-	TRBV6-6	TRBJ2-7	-	TGTGCCAGCAGTGGACGACAGGTTAGTTACGAGCAGTACTTC	CASSGRQVSYEQYF
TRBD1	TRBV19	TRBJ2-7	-	TGTGCCAGTAGTCCGGGACAGGGAGCCGAGCAGTACTTC	CASSPGQGAEQYF
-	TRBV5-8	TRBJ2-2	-	TGTGCCAGCAGCTTGTACGGGGAGCTGTTTTTT	CASSLYGELFF
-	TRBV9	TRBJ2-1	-	TGTGCCAGCAGCGTAGAAAGGGGCGGATACCCTCCCTACAATGAGCAGTTCTTC	CASSVERGGYPPYNEQFF
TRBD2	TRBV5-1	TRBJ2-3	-	TGCGCCAGCAGCTTGACGCTAGCGGGCACAGATACGCAGTATTTT	CASSLTLAGTDTQYF
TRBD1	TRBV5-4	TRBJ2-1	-	TGTGCCAGCAGCTTAGCCGGGACAGGTGAAATTGAGCAGTTCTTC	CASSLAGTGEIEQFF
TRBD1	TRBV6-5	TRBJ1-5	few	TGTGCCAGCACCCCGCCGGGACAGAATCAGCCCCAGCATTTT	CASTPPGQNQPQHF
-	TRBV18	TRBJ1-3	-	TGTGCCAGCTCACCAACGAGCTCTGGAAACACCATATATTTT	CASSPTSSGNTIYF
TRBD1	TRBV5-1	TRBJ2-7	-	TGCGCCAGCAGCTTGACAGGGGAAGGAACCTACGAGCAGTACTTC	CASSLTGEGTYEQYF
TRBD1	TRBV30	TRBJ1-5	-	TGTGCCTGGAGTCAGGGACAGTTCAATCAGCCCCAGCATTTT	CAWSQGQFNQPQHF
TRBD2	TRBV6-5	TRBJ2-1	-	TGTGCCAGCAGTTACTCAGGGACTAGCGGGAGCAATGAGCAGTTCTTC	CASSYSGTSGSNEQFF
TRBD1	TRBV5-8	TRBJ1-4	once	TGTGCCAGCAGCAGAGGACAGGGGTCTGCAACTAATGAAAAACTGTTTTTT	CASSRGQGSATNEKLFF
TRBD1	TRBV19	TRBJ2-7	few	TGTGCCAGTAGTATAGGGACAGGCAACGAGCAGTACTTC	CASSIGTGNEQYF
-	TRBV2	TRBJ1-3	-	TGTGCCAGCAGGCAGGCCAAGAATCCAGGAAACACCATATATTTT	CASRQAKNPGNTIYF
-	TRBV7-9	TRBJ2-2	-	TGTGCCAGCAGCAGGGACACGAACACCGGGGAGCTGTTTTTT	CASSRDTNTGELFF
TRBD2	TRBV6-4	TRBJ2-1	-	TGTGCCAGCAGCCCCGCCAGACTAGCGGGAAAGCAGTTCTTC	CASSPARLAGKQFF
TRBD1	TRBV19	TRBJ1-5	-	TGTGCCAGTAACCTTGACAGGGGGTTGAGCAATCAGCCCCAGCATTTT	CASNLDRGLSNQPQHF
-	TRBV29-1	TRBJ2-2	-	TGCAGCGTTGAAGACCGGGACTTCACCGGGGAGCTGTTTTTT	CSVEDRDFTGELFF
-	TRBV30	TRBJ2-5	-	TGTGCCTGGAAGCGGGCTTTGGGGGAGACCCAGTACTTC	CAWKRALGETQYF
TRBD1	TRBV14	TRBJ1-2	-	TGTGCCAGCAGCCAAGGGACAGGGTGGGGCTACACCTTC	CASSQGTGWGYTF
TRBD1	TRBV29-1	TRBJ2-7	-	TGCAGCGTTGGGGGGGGGACAGGGGGCTACGAGCAGTACTTC	CSVGGGTGGYEQYF
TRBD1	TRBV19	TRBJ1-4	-	TGTGCCAGTCGAATCACAGGGGCTAATGAAAAACTGTTTTTT	CASRITGANEKLFF